This TCR beta chain stems from a study of stem cell transplantation in POMP-related autoinflammatory disease. The method was immunoSEQ multiplex PCR; TCRdb's version includes in-frame clones alone and lacks a portion of them. The sample lists 30,000 or so clones; 70% to 90% were seen once. This CDR3 is 14 amino acids long. The germline V gene has CDR1 SGDLS and CDR2 YYNGEE. Trimming at V came to 3 bases and at J to 1 base, leaving 2 bases not matched to a gene. The clonotype originates from a human donor with POMP-related autoinflammation and immune dysregulation (PRAID). The rearrangement joins TRBV9 to TRBJ2-7; 9 bases are a match to TRBD2. Specimen: CD4+ T cells from PBMCs, collected before stem cell transplantation. The CDR3 region has the DNA TGTGCCAGCAGCGCTAGCGGGGAGTCCTACGAGCAGTACTTC. Its protein product is CASSASGESYEQYF.